This TCR beta chain was obtained from a study of shared clonotypes between healthy human individuals. Study summary: The cohort had a couple of women and a few men, ages 18 to 49.

Only CD45RO-negative cells positively selected for CCR7 counted as naive CD8 cells, so terminally differentiated effector memory CD45RA+ cells were excluded. Free of recent acute infections or vaccinations, the donors were healthy HIV-negative adults. In the original analysis: Filtering differed since immunoSEQ provided only junctions, with no quality scores. TCRdb's copy holds only in-frame clones and misses some; the assay was immunoSEQ multiplex PCR. The V and J calls and clone size were taken over from that table, and D and trimming were inferred from the DNA. The table includes roughly 570,000 clones, 95% to 98% detected once. V was trimmed by 2 bases and J by 0 bases, leaving 10 bases between them. The V gene's germline CDR1 is SGHDT and CDR2 YYEEEE. The CDR3 runs 15 residues.

Sequencing used naive CD8+ T cells sorted from blood. The V gene is TRBV5-6, the J gene TRBJ2-3, with D unclear. This clonotype originated in a man in his thirties or forties in good health. CDR3: CASSFMALSTDTQYF. The CDR3 DNA reads TGTGCCAGCAGCTTTATGGCTTTGAGCACAGATACGCAGTATTTT. Combining the CDR3 with reference TRBV5-6 and TRBJ2-3 gives the whole variable domain DAGVTQSPTHLIKTRGQQVTLRCSPKSGHDTVSWYQQALGQGPQFIFQYYEEEERQRGNFPDRFSGHQFPNYSSELNVNALLLGDSALYLCASSFMALSTDTQYFGPGTRLTVL.